This T cell receptor (beta chain) was sequenced for a study of PD-1 blockade in mismatch repair-deficient tumors. Study as a whole: Patients had around 11 mismatch repair-deficient cancer types and were previously treated and progressing. Study-level results: Tumor-resident clones, often absent from pretreatment blood, expanded after pembrolizumab and then contracted.

TCRdb's copy holds only in-frame clones and misses some; the assay was immunoSEQ multiplex PCR. The sample consists of more than 40,000 clones, over 70% of them appearing once. Comment on this clone: Its cognate antigen is unknown.

Germline assignment: CDR1 MGHRA and CDR2 YSYEKL. Deletions cut 1 base from V and 0 bases from J, with 10 bases between. The CDR3 has 16 amino acids. Mismatch repair deficiency was confirmed in all patients, by PCR or immunohistochemistry. The TCR-sequenced patients were a few responders to pembrolizumab. The input for sequencing was peripheral blood, taken roughly 21 weeks after starting pembrolizumab. This sequence was found in an adult with mismatch repair-deficient cancer. V gene TRBV4-1 combines with J gene TRBJ2-1; D uncertain. CDR3 nucleotides: TGCGCCAGCAGCCAAGGGATCCAGAGCTCCTACAATGAGCAGTTCTTC. As protein: CASSQGIQSSYNEQFF.